Listed below are T cell receptor beta chains from one sample, sequenced in a study of blood T cells in healthy people across ages. One entry per CDR3 protein results from TCRdb running MiXCR on the 5' RACE reads. The table has around 1,000,000 distinct CDR3 sequences, less than 25% seen once; the top ten hold around 0.7%. The data were also submitted as part of a second study, on T cells of mothers and their children.

The sample consisted of blood. The receptors were sampled from a girl aged 2 to 9 in good health. Both conserved end residues are part of each CDR3. D genes are given only for firm matches. Size values are once, few and many counts, or a class for expanded clones, and some rows have none.

j_call,d_call,v_call,clone_size,cdr3_aa,cdr3_nt
TRBJ2-7,TRBD1,TRBV7-2,NA,CASSPRQGPHEQYF,TGTGCCAGCAGCCCTAGACAGGGACCTCACGAGCAGTACTTC
TRBJ2-5,NA,TRBV24-1,NA,CATSDWTKNVETQYF,TGTGCCACCAGTGATTGGACAAAGAACGTGGAGACCCAGTACTTC
TRBJ2-1,TRBD1,TRBV13,NA,CASRRQGPNEQFF,TGTGCCAGCAGGCGACAGGGTCCCAATGAGCAGTTCTTC
TRBJ1-5,NA,TRBV20-1,few,CSASDPSGGNQPQHF,TGCAGTGCTAGTGACCCCTCCGGGGGCAATCAGCCCCAGCATTTT
TRBJ2-7,NA,TRBV20-1,NA,CSARARVPYEQYF,TGCAGTGCTAGAGCGAGGGTGCCCTACGAGCAGTACTTC
TRBJ1-2,NA,TRBV29-1,NA,CSVGGVRGYGYTF,TGCAGCGTTGGGGGAGTCAGGGGATATGGCTACACCTTC
TRBJ1-5,NA,TRBV6-6,NA,CASSYAQTSNQPQHF,TGTGCCAGCAGTTACGCACAGACTAGCAATCAGCCCCAGCATTTT
TRBJ2-5,NA,TRBV7-2,NA,CASSPRILWEAQYF,TGTGCCAGCAGCCCAAGAATCCTTTGGGAGGCCCAGTACTTC
TRBJ2-5,NA,TRBV18,NA,CASSPGIAETQYF,TGTGCCAGCTCACCAGGGATAGCGGAGACCCAGTACTTC
TRBJ2-6,NA,TRBV9,NA,CASSVPISGANVLTF,TGTGCCAGCAGCGTCCCGATCTCTGGGGCCAACGTCCTGACTTTC
TRBJ2-7,NA,TRBV4-2,NA,CASSREDLAVIDEQYF,TGTGCCAGCAGCCGAGAAGACTTAGCGGTGATCGACGAGCAGTACTTC
TRBJ2-1,TRBD1,TRBV7-9,few,CASSLRGQVNEQFF,TGTGCCAGCAGCTTAAGGGGACAGGTAAATGAGCAGTTCTTC
TRBJ2-3,NA,TRBV5-1,NA,CASSLKGYTDTQYF,TGCGCCAGCAGCTTGAAGGGATACACAGATACGCAGTATTTT
TRBJ2-7,NA,TRBV12-5,few,CASGFSSGYEQYF,TGTGCTAGTGGTTTCAGTAGCGGCTACGAGCAGTACTTC
TRBJ1-4,TRBD1,TRBV29-1,few,CSGGQGGEKLFF,TGCAGCGGGGGACAGGGAGGTGAAAAACTGTTTTTT
TRBJ2-1,NA,TRBV29-1,NA,CSVVAGSGNEQFF,TGCAGCGTTGTTGCAGGGTCCGGCAATGAGCAGTTCTTC
TRBJ2-3,NA,TRBV7-8,few,CASSLMGFTDTQYF,TGTGCCAGCAGCTTAATGGGGTTCACAGATACGCAGTATTTT
TRBJ2-1,TRBD2,TRBV2,few,CASRELAGGPYNEQFF,TGTGCCAGCAGAGAACTAGCGGGGGGGCCGTACAATGAGCAGTTCTTC
TRBJ1-2,TRBD1,TRBV4-1,few,CASSLTGQGEGYTF,TGCGCCAGCAGCCTAACGGGACAGGGAGAAGGCTACACCTTC
TRBJ2-2,NA,TRBV2,few,CASSEFLVSGELFF,TGTGCCAGCAGTGAATTCCTAGTCTCCGGGGAGCTGTTTTTT
TRBJ2-5,NA,TRBV7-2,NA,CASSLSSQVREAQYF,TGTGCCAGCAGCTTATCGAGCCAAGTACGAGAGGCCCAGTACTTC
TRBJ2-3,NA,TRBV9,NA,CASSGRFYTDTQYF,TGTGCCAGCAGCGGGCGTTTTTACACAGATACGCAGTATTTT
TRBJ2-2,NA,TRBV7-2,NA,CASSFPPARNPGELFF,TGTGCCAGCAGCTTCCCTCCGGCCAGAAATCCCGGGGAGCTGTTTTTT
TRBJ2-1,NA,TRBV4-1,few,CASSQNYEQFF,TGCGCCAGCAGCCAAAACTATGAGCAGTTCTTC
TRBJ2-1,NA,TRBV12-3/TRBV12-4,few,CASSSRTDTSFYNEQFF,TGTGCCAGCAGTTCCCGGACAGACACCTCTTTCTACAATGAGCAGTTCTTC
TRBJ2-1,NA,TRBV4-1,NA,CASSQDSLVVGYNEQFF,TGCGCCAGCAGCCAAGACTCCCTAGTGGTGGGGTACAATGAGCAGTTCTTC
TRBJ2-7,NA,TRBV28,few,CASSPSLYRVATTIFYEQYF,TGTGCCAGCAGTCCATCCCTGTATAGGGTAGCAACAACTATTTTCTACGAGCAGTACTTC
TRBJ2-5,NA,TRBV28,NA,CASSPLKWAQYF,TGTGCCAGCAGCCCCCTCAAGTGGGCCCAGTACTTC
TRBJ1-2,TRBD1,TRBV10-3,NA,CAITREGQGAMGGYTF,TGTGCCATCACCCGAGAGGGCCAGGGGGCGATGGGGGGCTACACCTTC
TRBJ1-4,NA,TRBV5-5,NA,CASRWDGPNEKLFF,TGTGCCAGCAGATGGGACGGCCCCAATGAAAAACTGTTTTTT
TRBJ1-2,TRBD1,TRBV7-9,few,CASSLTDREDYGYTF,TGTGCCAGCAGCTTAACCGACAGGGAAGACTATGGCTACACCTTC
TRBJ1-1,NA,TRBV12-3/TRBV12-4,NA,CASSAPTVNTEAFF,TGTGCCAGCAGTGCACCGACAGTGAACACTGAAGCTTTCTTT
TRBJ1-2,NA,TRBV9,many,CASSVDGQGDTF,TGTGCCAGCAGCGTAGATGGTCAGGGTGACACCTTC
TRBJ1-2,TRBD1,TRBV20-1,few,CSARPNRGRSGYTF,TGCAGTGCTAGACCTAACAGGGGGCGAAGTGGCTACACCTTC
TRBJ1-4,NA,TRBV7-2,few,CASSLVYPNEKLFF,TGTGCCAGCAGCTTAGTGTATCCTAATGAAAAACTGTTTTTT
TRBJ1-2,NA,TRBV19,NA,CASSPLRREALGYTF,TGTGCCAGTAGTCCCCTCCGGAGGGAGGCACTTGGCTACACCTTC
TRBJ1-5,NA,TRBV12-3/TRBV12-4,few,CASSEVRSPYQPQHF,TGTGCCAGCAGCGAGGTGAGGTCCCCCTATCAGCCCCAGCATTTT
TRBJ2-1,TRBD1,TRBV6-2/TRBV6-3,few,CASSQGALYNEQFF,TGTGCCAGCAGCCAGGGGGCACTCTACAATGAGCAGTTCTTC
TRBJ2-7,TRBD1,TRBV27,NA,CASTGTGRYEQYF,TGTGCCAGCACCGGGACAGGGCGGTACGAGCAGTACTTC
TRBJ2-7,TRBD1,TRBV27,few,CASSDRGVIYEQYF,TGTGCCAGCAGCGACAGGGGAGTAATCTACGAGCAGTACTTC